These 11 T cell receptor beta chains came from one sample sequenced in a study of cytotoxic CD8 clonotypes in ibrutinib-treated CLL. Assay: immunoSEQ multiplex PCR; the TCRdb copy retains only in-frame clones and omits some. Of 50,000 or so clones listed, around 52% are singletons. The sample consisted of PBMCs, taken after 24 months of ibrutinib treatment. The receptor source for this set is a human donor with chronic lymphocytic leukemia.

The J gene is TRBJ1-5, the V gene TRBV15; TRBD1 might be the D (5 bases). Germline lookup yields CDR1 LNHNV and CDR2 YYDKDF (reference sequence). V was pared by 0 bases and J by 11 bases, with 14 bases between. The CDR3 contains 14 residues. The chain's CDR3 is CATSRESRAKSQHF. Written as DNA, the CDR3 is TGTGCCACCAGCAGAGAATCCAGGGCAAAGTCCCAGCATTTT.

Here the CDR3 reads CASSLDIGDRYTF. DNA of the CDR3: TGTGCCAGCAGCTTAGATATTGGGGACCGCTACACCTTC. The V gene is TRBV11-2, the J gene TRBJ1-2, with a tentative D call TRBD1 (5 bases). This CDR3 has 13 amino acids. The germline V gene encodes CDR1 SGHAT and CDR2 FQNNGV. The ends were cut back, 0 bases at V and 9 bases at J, with 11 bases in the middle.

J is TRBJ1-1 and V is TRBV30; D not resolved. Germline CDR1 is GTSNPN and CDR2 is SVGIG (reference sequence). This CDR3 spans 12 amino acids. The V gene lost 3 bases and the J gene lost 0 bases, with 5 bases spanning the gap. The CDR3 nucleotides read TGTGCCTGGAGGCCGGTGAACACTGAAGCTTTCTTT. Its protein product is CAWRPVNTEAFF.

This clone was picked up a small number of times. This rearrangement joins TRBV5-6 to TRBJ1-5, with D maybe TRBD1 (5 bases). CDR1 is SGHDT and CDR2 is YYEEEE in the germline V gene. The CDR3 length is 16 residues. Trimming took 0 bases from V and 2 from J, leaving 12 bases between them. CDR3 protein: CASSLAGGDGNQPQHF. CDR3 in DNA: TGTGCCAGCAGCTTGGCCGGAGGGGACGGCAATCAGCCCCAGCATTTT.

The CDR3 region has the DNA TGTGCCAGTAGTGCGGCCGGAGTCGATCAGCCCCAGCATTTT. This codes for CASSAAGVDQPQHF. The rearrangement links TRBV19 to TRBJ1-5; D is uncertain. Germline V gene lookup returns CDR1 LNHDA and CDR2 SQIVND (reference sequence). The CDR3 contains 14 residues. V was trimmed by 5 bases and J by 5 bases, leaving 13 bases between them. Using reference TRBV19 and TRBJ1-5 for the parts outside the CDR3, the full variable domain is DGGITQSPKYLFRKEGQNVTLSCEQNLNHDAMYWYRQDPGQGLRLIYYSQIVNDFQKGDIAEGYSVSREKKESFPLTVTSAQKNPTAFYLCASSAAGVDQPQHFGDGTRLSIL.

The CDR3 sequence: CASQRGGGANTQYF. Here the CDR3 DNA reads TGCGCCAGCCAGAGGGGGGGAGGCGCGAATACGCAGTATTTT. This chain uses TRBV5-1 with TRBJ2-3; D might be TRBD2 (7 bases). Germline V gene lookup returns CDR1 SGHRS and CDR2 YFSETQ. This CDR3 spans 14 amino acids. V lost 7 bases and J lost 7, with 19 bases in between.

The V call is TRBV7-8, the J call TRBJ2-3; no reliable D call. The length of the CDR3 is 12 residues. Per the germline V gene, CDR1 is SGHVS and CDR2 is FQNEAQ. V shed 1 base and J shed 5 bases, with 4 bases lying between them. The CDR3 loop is CASSLVGDTQYF. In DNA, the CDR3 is TGTGCCAGCAGCTTAGTTGGAGATACGCAGTATTTT. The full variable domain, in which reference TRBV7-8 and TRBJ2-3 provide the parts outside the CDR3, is GAGVSQSPRYKVAKRGQDVALRCDPISGHVSLFWYQQALGQGPEFLTYFQNEAQLDKSGLPSDRFFAERPEGSVSTLKIQRTQQEDSAVYLCASSLVGDTQYFGPGTRLTVL.

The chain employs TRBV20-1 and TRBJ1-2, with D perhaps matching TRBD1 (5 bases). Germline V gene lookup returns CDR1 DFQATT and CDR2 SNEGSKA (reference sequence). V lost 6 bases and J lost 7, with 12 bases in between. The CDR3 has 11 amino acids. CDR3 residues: CSAPGRGGYTF. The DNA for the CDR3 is TGCAGTGCCCCAGGGCGGGGTGGCTACACCTTC.

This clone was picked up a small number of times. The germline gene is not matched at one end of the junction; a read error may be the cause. Here the CDR3 DNA reads TGTGCCAGCAGCTTAGAAACGGGCATCTCCCTTTTT. Translation: CASSLETGISLF. The chain couples TRBV7-9 to TRBJ1-4; D gene uncertain. Germline CDR1 SEHNR, CDR2 FQNEAQ (reference sequence). The CDR3 runs to 12 residues.

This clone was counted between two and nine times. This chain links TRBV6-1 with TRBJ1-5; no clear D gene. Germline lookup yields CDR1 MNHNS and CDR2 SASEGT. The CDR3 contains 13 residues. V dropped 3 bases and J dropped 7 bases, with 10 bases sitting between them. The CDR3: CASSEAFPQPQHF. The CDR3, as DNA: TGTGCCAGCAGTGAGGCATTCCCCCAGCCCCAGCATTTT.

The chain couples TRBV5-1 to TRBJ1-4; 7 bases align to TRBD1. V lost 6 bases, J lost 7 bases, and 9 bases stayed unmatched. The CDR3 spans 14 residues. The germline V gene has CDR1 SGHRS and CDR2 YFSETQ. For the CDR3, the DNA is TGCGCCAGCACACAGGGGCCGGGTGGTGAAAAACTGTTTTTT. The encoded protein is CASTQGPGGEKLFF. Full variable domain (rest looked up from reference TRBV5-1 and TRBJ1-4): KAGVTQTPRYLIKTRGQQVTLSCSPISGHRSVSWYQQTPGQGLQFLFEYFSETQRNKGNFPGRFSGRQFSNSRSEMNVSTLELGDSALYLCASTQGPGGEKLFFGSGTQLSVL.